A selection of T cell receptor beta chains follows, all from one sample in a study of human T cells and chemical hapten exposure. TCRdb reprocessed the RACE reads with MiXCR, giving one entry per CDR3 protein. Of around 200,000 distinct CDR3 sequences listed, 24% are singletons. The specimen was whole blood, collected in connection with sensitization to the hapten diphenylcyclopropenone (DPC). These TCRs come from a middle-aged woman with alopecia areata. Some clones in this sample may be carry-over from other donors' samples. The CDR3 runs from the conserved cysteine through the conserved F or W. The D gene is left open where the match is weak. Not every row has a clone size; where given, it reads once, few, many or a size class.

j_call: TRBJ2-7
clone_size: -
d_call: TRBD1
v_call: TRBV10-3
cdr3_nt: TGTGCCATCAGCGACAGGGTTCCCGACGAGCAGTACTTC
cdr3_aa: CAISDRVPDEQYF

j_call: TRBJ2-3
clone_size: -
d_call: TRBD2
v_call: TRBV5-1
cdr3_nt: TGCGCCAGCAGCCCGGGGAGCGGGAGGTCCGATACGCAGTATTTT
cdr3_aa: CASSPGSGRSDTQYF

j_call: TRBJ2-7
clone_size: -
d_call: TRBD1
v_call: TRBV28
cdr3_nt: TGTGCCAGCAGTGCGCCGGGACAGGGGGCGTACGAGCAGTACTTC
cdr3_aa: CASSAPGQGAYEQYF

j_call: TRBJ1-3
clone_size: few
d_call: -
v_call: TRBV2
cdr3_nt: TGTGCCAGCAGTGACGGGGGGCCCGGAAACACCATATATTTT
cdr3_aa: CASSDGGPGNTIYF

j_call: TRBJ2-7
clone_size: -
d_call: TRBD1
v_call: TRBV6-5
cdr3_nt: TGTGCCAGCAGTTACTTTGTAGGGACAGGACTCTACGAGCAGTACTTC
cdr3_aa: CASSYFVGTGLYEQYF

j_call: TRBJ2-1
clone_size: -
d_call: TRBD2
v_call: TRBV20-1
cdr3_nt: TGCAGTGCTAGGGATTATAGCGGGACTTCCTACAATGAGCAGTTCTTC
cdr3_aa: CSARDYSGTSYNEQFF

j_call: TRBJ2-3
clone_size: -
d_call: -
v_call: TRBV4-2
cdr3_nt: TGTGCCAGCAGCCAAGGGGCTGGTGGCACAGATACGCAGTATTTT
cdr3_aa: CASSQGAGGTDTQYF

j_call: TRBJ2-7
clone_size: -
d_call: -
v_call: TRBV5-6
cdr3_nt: TGTGCCAGCAGCTTGATCGGCGGCAGGGAATTCGGGCAGTACTTC
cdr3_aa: CASSLIGGREFGQYF

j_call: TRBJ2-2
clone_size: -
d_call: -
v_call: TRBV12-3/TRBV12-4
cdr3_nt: TGTGCCAGCAGTTTACAGGGGAGAGAAAACACCGGGGAGCTGTTTTTT
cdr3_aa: CASSLQGRENTGELFF

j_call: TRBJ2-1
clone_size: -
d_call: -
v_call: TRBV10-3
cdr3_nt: TGTGCCATCAGGGACGTCAACAATGAGCAGTTCTTC
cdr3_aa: CAIRDVNNEQFF

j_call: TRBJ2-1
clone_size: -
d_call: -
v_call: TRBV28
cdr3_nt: TGTGCCAGCAGTTTATACAGAAAGAGCGGGCAGCAGTTCTTC
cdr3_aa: CASSLYRKSGQQFF

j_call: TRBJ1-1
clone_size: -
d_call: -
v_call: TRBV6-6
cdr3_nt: TGTGCCAGCAGTAACAAACAGGGACTGAACACTGAAGCTTTCTTT
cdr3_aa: CASSNKQGLNTEAFF

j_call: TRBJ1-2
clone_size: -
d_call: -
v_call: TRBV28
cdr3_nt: TGTGCCAGCAGTAGTGTGGGGACTGATTATGGCTACACCTTC
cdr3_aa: CASSSVGTDYGYTF

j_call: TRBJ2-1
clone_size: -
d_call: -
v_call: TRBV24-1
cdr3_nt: TGTGCCACCAGTGACATCCGGGAAGCTCAATTCTTC
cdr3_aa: CATSDIREAQFF

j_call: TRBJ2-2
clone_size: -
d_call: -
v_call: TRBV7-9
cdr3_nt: TGTGCCAGCAGCTTAGGGCTCGGGGACACCGGGGAGCTGTTTTTT
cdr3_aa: CASSLGLGDTGELFF

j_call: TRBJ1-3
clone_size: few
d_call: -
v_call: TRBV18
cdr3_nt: TGTGCCAGCTCACCATCGTCACCAACTGGAAACACCATATATTTT
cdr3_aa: CASSPSSPTGNTIYF

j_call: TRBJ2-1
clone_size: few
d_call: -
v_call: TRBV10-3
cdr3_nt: TGTGCCATCAGTGACCAACTAGGTGAGCAGTTCTTC
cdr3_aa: CAISDQLGEQFF

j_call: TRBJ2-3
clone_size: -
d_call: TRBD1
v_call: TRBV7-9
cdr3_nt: TGTGCCAGCAGCTCGGGACAGGGGCTACATTTAGATACGCAGTATTTT
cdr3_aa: CASSSGQGLHLDTQYF

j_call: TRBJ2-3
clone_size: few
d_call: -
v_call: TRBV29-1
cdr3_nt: TGCAGCGTCGGGACTGCAGATACGCAGTATTTT
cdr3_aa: CSVGTADTQYF

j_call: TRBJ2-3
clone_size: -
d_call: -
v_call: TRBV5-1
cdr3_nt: TGCGCCAGCAGCTTGGTGGACCTCCGGTCGGGTCGGGGTACGCAGTATTTT
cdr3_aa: CASSLVDLRSGRGTQYF

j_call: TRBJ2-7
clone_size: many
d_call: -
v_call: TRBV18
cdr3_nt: TGTGCCAGCTCACCACCTATGGGCGAGCAGTACTTC
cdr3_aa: CASSPPMGEQYF

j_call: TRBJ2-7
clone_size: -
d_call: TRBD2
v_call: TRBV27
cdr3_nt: TGTGCCAGCAGTAGAGAGACTAGCGGGAGCGCGTACGAGCAGTACTTC
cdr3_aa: CASSRETSGSAYEQYF

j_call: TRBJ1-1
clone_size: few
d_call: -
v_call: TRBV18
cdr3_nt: TGTGCCAGCTTAGATTCCGGGACGGTGAACACTGAAGCTTTCTTT
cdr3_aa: CASLDSGTVNTEAFF